This T cell receptor beta chain was recovered during a study of beta chain features in type 1 diabetes. Naive, central memory, regulatory and stem cell-like memory cells within the CD4+ compartment were sorted using CD45RO/CCR7/CD25/CD127/CD95/CD27. Germline CDR1 SGHDT, CDR2 YYEEEE. Trimming removed 0 bases from V and 5 bases from J, with 10 bases in between. CDR3 length equals 14 residues. The authors reverse transcribed all of the isolated RNA, so sequencing captured expressed TCRB transcripts. Sequencing used immunoSEQ multiplex PCR; TCRdb keeps in-frame clones, though not all of them. The sample contains hundreds of thousands of clones, roughly 70% of which appear only once.

The clonotype comes from a man aged 25 to 40 in good health. The chain couples TRBV5-6 to TRBJ2-3, with unresolved D. The sample comprised naive CD4+ T cells from blood. The CDR3 protein is CASSLGRSGDTQYF. DNA of the CDR3: TGTGCCAGCAGCTTGGGCCGGTCAGGAGATACGCAGTATTTT. The full variable domain, its missing parts supplied by reference TRBV5-6 and TRBJ2-3, is DAGVTQSPTHLIKTRGQQVTLRCSPKSGHDTVSWYQQALGQGPQFIFQYYEEEERQRGNFPDRFSGHQFPNYSSELNVNALLLGDSALYLCASSLGRSGDTQYFGPGTRLTVL.